The 7 T cell receptor beta chains presented below share a single source sample, sequenced in a study of shared clonotypes between healthy human individuals. Measured with immunoSEQ multiplex PCR; TCRdb has only the in-frame clones, and not every one. Of roughly 850,000 clones in the sample, 96% were seen once. Naive CD8 cells comprised CD45RO-negative, CCR7-positively selected cells, excluding terminally differentiated effector memory CD45RA+ cells. Sequencing input: naive CD8+ T cells sorted from blood. These receptors originate from a man aged 25-45 years in good health.

The rearrangement joins TRBV7-9 to TRBJ2-7; the D is unclear. Trimming cost V 3 bases and J 5 bases, with 11 bases left between them. Germline CDR1 and CDR2: SEHNR and FQNEAQ (reference sequence). This CDR3 comprises 13 residues. The CDR3 DNA reads as TGTGCCAGCAGCTTTACCCACTTTGACGAGCAGTACTTC. Amino acid sequence: CASSFTHFDEQYF. Full variable domain (remainder filled in from reference TRBV7-9 and TRBJ2-7): DTGVSQNPRHKITKRGQNVTFRCDPISEHNRLYWYRQTLGQGPEFLTYFQNEAQLEKSRLLSDRFSAERPKGSFSTLEIQRTEQGDSAMYLCASSFTHFDEQYFGPGTRLTVT.

The chain employs TRBV5-5 and TRBJ2-1; D may be TRBD1 (5 bases). CDR3 size: 14 residues. Germline-derived CDR1 and CDR2 are SGHKS and YYEKEE (reference sequence). V was cut by 1 base and J by 8 bases, with 13 bases left in between. This CDR3 reads CASSLFSQGHEQFF. The CDR3 bases are TGTGCCAGCAGCTTGTTTTCCCAGGGCCATGAGCAGTTCTTC.

The count of this clone is one. The rearrangement uses TRBV27 and TRBJ2-1; 7 bases map to TRBD1. The germline V gene has CDR1 MNHEY and CDR2 SMNVEV (reference sequence). Losses at the gene ends were 3 bases for V and 6 bases for J; bases not matched to a gene: 2. The CDR3 has 13 residues. CDR3 amino acids: CASSLGQSNEQFF. The CDR3 nucleotides read TGTGCCAGCAGTTTGGGACAGTCCAATGAGCAGTTCTTC.

V is TRBV2 and J is TRBJ1-1; tentative D call: TRBD1 (6 bases). The length of the CDR3 is 13 residues. Germline lookup yields CDR1 SNHLY and CDR2 FYNNEI. V dropped 7 bases and J dropped 1 base, with 10 bases sitting between them. This chain's CDR3 is CASIGTWNTEAFF. The CDR3 bases are TGTGCCAGCATCGGGACATGGAACACTGAAGCTTTCTTT.

This clone was seen only once. V gene TRBV5-1 combines with J gene TRBJ1-5; 7 nucleotides agree with TRBD1. This CDR3 has 16 residues. The trim removed 0 bases at V and 3 bases at J, leaving 6 bases unmatched. Germline assignment: CDR1 SGHRS and CDR2 YFSETQ. The CDR3 DNA is TGCGCCAGCAGCTTGGGGACAGGCAGGGACAATCAGCCCCAGCATTTT. Translated: CASSLGTGRDNQPQHF.

This rearrangement joins TRBV11-2 to TRBJ2-5; D unresolved. This CDR3 has 15 residues. Germline-derived CDR1 and CDR2 are SGHAT and FQNNGV. V was trimmed by 3 bases and J by 5 bases, leaving 16 bases between them. CDR3 residues: CASSLLLTDRETQYF. The CDR3 region has the DNA TGTGCCAGCAGCTTGCTCCTCACAGATCGTGAGACCCAGTACTTC.

The gene calls are TRBV7-6 and TRBJ2-7, with D tentatively TRBD1 (6 bases). CDR3 length: 13 residues. The germline V gene encodes CDR1 SGHVS and CDR2 FNYEAQ. Between the trimmed V and J ends, which lost 8 bases and 6 bases, there was a span of 17 bases. The CDR3 spells CASAGQFLGEQYF. The CDR3 region has the DNA TGTGCCAGCGCCGGACAGTTCCTAGGCGAGCAGTACTTC. Supplemented by reference TRBV7-6 and TRBJ2-7, the full variable domain reads GAGVSQSPRYKVTKRGQDVALRCDPISGHVSLYWYRQALGQGPEFLTYFNYEAQQDKSGLPNDRFSAERPEGSISTLTIQRTEQRDSAMYRCASAGQFLGEQYFGPGTRLTVT.